These 4 T cell receptor beta chains came from one sample sequenced in a study of T cells in Graves' hyperthyroidism and ophthalmopathy. TCR beta CDR3 region amplification was performed from RNA transcripts. The HTBI primer set was used in a first-round RT-PCR of the TCR CDR3. TCRdb recomputed calls from the multiplex PCR reads with MiXCR, one row per CDR3 protein. This sample has about 300,000 distinct CDR3 sequences, with approximately 19% found just once. The sequencing sample was made of blood. The receptors stem from a man aged 50-60 years with Graves' ophthalmopathy.

This clonotype was recorded a few times. The chain combines TRBV28 with TRBJ1-5; 7 bases match TRBD1. CDR1 is MDHEN, CDR2 SYDVKM, per germline. The trim removed 6 bases at V and 9 bases at J, leaving 5 bases unmatched. The CDR3 has 12 amino acids. CDR3 protein: CASRPHRGPQHF. The CDR3, as DNA: TGTGCCAGCAGACCCCACAGGGGGCCCCAGCATTTT.

This clonotype was found many times. The chain recombines TRBV11-3 with TRBJ2-3, with 7 bases lining up with TRBD2. Germline V lookup: CDR1 SGHNT, CDR2 YENEEA. The length of the CDR3 is 16 residues. With 5 bases clipped from V and 6 bases from J, the junction kept 14 bases outside the gene matches. CDR3 in amino acids: CASSPSEGRESDTQYF. CDR3 DNA: TGTGCCAGCAGCCCAAGCGAGGGGCGGGAGTCCGATACGCAGTATTTT.

This clonotype was recorded a few times. This chain connects TRBV11-2 to TRBJ1-5, with D maybe TRBD1 (6 bases). Germline V lookup: CDR1 SGHAT, CDR2 FQNNGV. The CDR3 contains 15 residues. V was cut by 2 bases and J by 1 base, with 9 bases left in between. CDR3 in amino acids: CASSLQGTSNQPQHF. The CDR3 DNA reads as TGTGCCAGCAGCTTACAGGGGACCAGCAATCAGCCCCAGCATTTT.

This clonotype was counted many times. V is TRBV20-1 and J is TRBJ2-7, with 7 positions matching TRBD1. The CDR3 loop spans 13 amino acids. V was clipped by 5 bases and J by 2 bases; unmatched bases: 6. Germline V lookup: CDR1 DFQATT, CDR2 SNEGSKA (reference sequence). The CDR3 sequence: CSAPYRGTYEQYF. The CDR3 nucleotides read TGCAGTGCTCCATACAGGGGAACCTACGAGCAGTACTTC.